The next 22 T cell receptor beta chains were all read from a single sample in a study of T cell responses to AZD1222 COVID-19 vaccine. Profiled with immunoSEQ multiplex PCR; TCRdb holds only in-frame clones, not every one. This sample has tens of thousands of clones, with around 90% found just once. This material consisted of peripheral blood, taken on day 0 of AZD1222 vaccination. These receptor sequences come from an adult in good health.

The rearrangement joins TRBV29-1 to TRBJ2-7; D perhaps matches TRBD1 (6 bases). The ends were cut back, 4 bases at V and 1 base at J, with 11 bases in the middle. CDR1 is SQVTM and CDR2 is ANQGSEA in the germline V gene. This CDR3 region has 13 residues. The CDR3 DNA follows: TGCAGCGTTGCCCCGACAGGTTCCTACGAGCAGTACTTC. It encodes CSVAPTGSYEQYF.

The chain couples TRBV6-1 to TRBJ1-2; D not resolved. The germline CDR1 and CDR2 sequences are MNHNS and SASEGT. The CDR3 contains 14 residues. The germline V and J ends were trimmed by 3 bases and 5 bases, with 13 bases remaining between them. The CDR3 sequence is CASSDGVLGYGYTF. The CDR3 nucleotides are TGTGCCAGCAGTGACGGCGTTCTAGGATATGGCTACACCTTC.

The chain combines TRBV19 with TRBJ1-5; 7 bases are shared with TRBD1. With V trimmed by 5 bases and J by 5 bases, 6 bases remained unmatched. The germline gives CDR1 LNHDA, CDR2 SQIVND (reference sequence). The CDR3 covers 14 residues. CDR3 region: CASSATGADQPQHF. CDR3 in DNA: TGTGCCAGTAGTGCAACAGGGGCGGATCAGCCCCAGCATTTT.

CDR3 nucleotides: TGTGCCAGCCTGAACAGGTTGAACACTGAAGCTTTCTTT. Its protein product is CASLNRLNTEAFF. The chain joins TRBV2 to TRBJ1-1, with D possibly being TRBD1 (5 bases). Per the germline V gene, CDR1 is SNHLY and CDR2 is FYNNEI. Trimming took off 8 bases at V and 0 bases at J, with 10 bases between the two ends. This CDR3 comprises 13 residues.

The chain carries TRBV7-9 and TRBJ2-7; unclear D gene. The CDR3 consists of 13 residues. Trimming cost V 4 bases and J 3 bases, with 10 bases left between them. In germline, CDR1 is SEHNR, CDR2 FQNEAQ (reference sequence). For the CDR3, the DNA is TGTGCCAGCAGCTGGTCATTTAACTACGAGCAGTACTTC. Its translation is CASSWSFNYEQYF.

CDR3 coding DNA: TGCGCCAGCACCCCCCTTACCCCGACAGACCCAGGATGTTCGACCTGCACAGATACGCAGTATTTT. Translation gives CASTPLTPTDPGCSTCTDTQYF. This sequence joins TRBV10-1 and TRBJ2-3, with D maybe TRBD1 (5 bases). CDR1 and CDR2 (germline): WNHNN, SYGVQD (reference sequence). There are 22 residues in the CDR3. The V end lost 7 bases, the J end lost 1 base, and 36 bases lay between the germline ends.

V is TRBV27 and J is TRBJ1-4; D ambiguous. Germline CDR1 MNHEY, CDR2 SMNVEV (reference sequence). V was shortened by 3 bases and J by 5 bases, with 7 bases between the two germline ends. The CDR3 totals 13 residues. CDR3 region: CASSFLGNEKLFF. In DNA form, the CDR3 reads TGTGCCAGCAGTTTCCTAGGCAATGAAAAACTGTTTTTT.

The CDR3 loop is CASSQVDMGLSYNEQFF. CDR3 nucleotides: TGCGCCAGCAGCCAAGTTGATATGGGACTCTCCTACAATGAGCAGTTCTTC. The chain links TRBV4-1 to TRBJ2-1, with a possible D match to TRBD2 (6 bases). V was trimmed by 1 base and J by 0 bases, leaving 13 bases between them. In germline, CDR1 is MGHRA, CDR2 YSYEKL. This CDR3 has 17 amino acids.

The chain links TRBV10-3 to TRBJ1-1, with 7 bases that match TRBD1. This CDR3 contains 15 residues. V shed 5 bases and J 1 base; nucleotides not matched to a gene: 7. Germline CDR1 is ENHRY and CDR2 is SYGVKD. The CDR3 nucleotides read TGTGCCATCAGTTCTACCCCAGGGGGGAACACTGAAGCTTTCTTT. It is translated as CAISSTPGGNTEAFF.

CDR3 protein: CASSLGQDISYEQYF. Here the CDR3 DNA reads TGTGCCAGCAGCTTGGGGCAGGATATCTCCTACGAGCAGTACTTC. The chain joins TRBV5-4 to TRBJ2-7; D call uncertain. Per germline, CDR1 SGHNT and CDR2 YYREEE (reference sequence). The CDR3 is 15 residues long. Trimming shortened V by 0 bases and J by 0 bases, and 10 bases separated the two germline ends.

This chain connects TRBV7-9 to TRBJ2-7; D might be TRBD1 (6 bases). Germline V lookup: CDR1 SEHNR, CDR2 FQNEAQ (reference sequence). The ends were cut back, 1 base at V and 5 bases at J, with 15 bases in the middle. The CDR3 covers 15 residues. CDR3 nucleotides: TGTGCCAGCAGCTTAGGTGGACAGTTCTTTCACGAGCAGTACTTC. This gives the protein CASSLGGQFFHEQYF.

This clone is a singleton in its sample. V gene TRBV19 combines with J gene TRBJ1-4; 8 bases align to TRBD1. There are 14 residues in the CDR3. Looked up from germline, CDR1 is LNHDA and CDR2 is SQIVND (reference sequence). V gave up 7 bases and J gave up 4 bases; unmatched junction bases: 5. CDR3 region: CASTSDRDNEKLFF. In nucleotides, the CDR3 is TGTGCCAGTACCTCGGACAGGGATAATGAAAAACTGTTTTTT.

The V call is TRBV7-9, the J call TRBJ1-5, with D hard to call. The CDR3 totals 13 residues. Deletions cut 3 bases from V and 5 bases from J, with 8 bases between. The germline gives CDR1 SEHNR, CDR2 FQNEAQ (reference sequence). CDR3 DNA sequence: TGTGCCAGCAGCTTTGATAGGGATCAGCCCCAGCATTTT. Translated, it gives CASSFDRDQPQHF.

CDR3 nucleotide sequence: TGCGCCAGCAGCTCCCGTCTAGGGACGGTGAACACTGAAGCTTTCTTT. It specifies CASSSRLGTVNTEAFF. The chain has TRBV5-1 and TRBJ1-1, with a possible D match to TRBD1 (5 bases). This CDR3 comprises 16 residues. Deletions cut 3 bases from V and 0 bases from J, with 15 bases between. The V gene's germline CDR1 is SGHRS and CDR2 YFSETQ.

This chain links TRBV3-1 (or the pseudogene TRBV3-2) with TRBJ2-7, with 9 bases lining up with TRBD1. The CDR3 loop spans 15 amino acids. V trimming: 0 bases; J trimming: 7 bases; junction bases outside the gene matches: 7. Germline lookup yields CDR1 LGHDT and CDR2 YNNKEL (reference sequence). CDR3 sequence: CASSQDGTGSREQYF. The CDR3 nucleotides are TGTGCCAGCAGCCAAGATGGGACAGGGTCTCGGGAGCAGTACTTC.

The V gene is TRBV11-2, the J gene TRBJ1-1; a weak D match, TRBD1 (5 bases). Trimming pared 1 base from V and 5 bases from J, leaving 8 bases between. Germline V gives CDR1 SGHAT, CDR2 FQNNGV. This CDR3 is built from 13 residues. In DNA, the CDR3 is TGTGCCAGCAGCTTAGTGACAGAAACTGAAGCTTTCTTT. It is translated as CASSLVTETEAFF.

The chain links TRBV5-5 to TRBJ2-3; D remains unclear. There are 14 residues in the CDR3. The germline V gene has CDR1 SGHKS and CDR2 YYEKEE (reference sequence). V lost 1 base, J lost 0 bases, and 6 bases lay in between. CDR3 nucleotides: TGTGCCAGCAGCTTGACTTCAAGCACAGATACGCAGTATTTT. Translating it yields CASSLTSSTDTQYF.

The rearrangement links TRBV5-1 to TRBJ2-3; 9 nucleotides line up with TRBD2. V lost 4 bases and J lost 4; bases outside the gene matches: 13. Germline CDR1 is SGHRS and CDR2 is YFSETQ. This CDR3 has 17 amino acids. CDR3 coding DNA: TGCGCCAGCAGCATCCCGGGAGGCGGGGGGGGCGCAGATACGCAGTATTTT. It translates to CASSIPGGGGGADTQYF.

The chain has TRBV6-1 and TRBJ1-1; D uncertain. Germline values: CDR1 MNHNS, CDR2 SASEGT. The CDR3 sequence is 12 residues long. Trimming cost V 2 bases and J 7 bases, with 8 bases left between them. CDR3 nucleotide sequence: TGTGCCAGCAGTGAAAGGCCCCTTGAAGCTTTCTTT. Amino acid sequence: CASSERPLEAFF.

The V gene is TRBV5-1, the J gene TRBJ2-5; either TRBD1 or TRBD2 may fit D (7 bases each). This CDR3 is 19 amino acids long. Trimming stripped 2 bases from V and 2 bases from J, with 25 bases between. Germline V gene sequence: CDR1 SGHRS, CDR2 YFSETQ. The CDR3 DNA follows: TGCGCCAGCAGCTTAGGGGACAGTTATCAGCGGGACATACAAGAGACCCAGTACTTC. Translated, it gives CASSLGDSYQRDIQETQYF.

This clone was seen a single time. V and J are TRBV5-1 and TRBJ1-1; the D gene is possibly TRBD1 (5 bases). This CDR3 is built from 14 residues. With 4 bases removed from V and 1 base from J, the gap between germline ends came to 11 bases. Germline-derived CDR1 and CDR2 are SGHRS and YFSETQ. The CDR3 here is CASSPGRANTEAFF. Written as DNA, the CDR3 is TGCGCCAGCAGCCCGGGACGCGCGAACACTGAAGCTTTCTTT.

The chain has TRBV24-1 and TRBJ1-5; 9 nucleotides match TRBD1. V gave up 4 bases and J gave up 2 bases; unmatched junction bases: 5. The CDR3 is 16 amino acids. Germline V CDR1 and CDR2: KGHDR, SFDVKD. CDR3 DNA: TGTGCCACCAGTGACGCGACAGGGGGAGGCAATCAGCCCCAGCATTTT. Protein sequence: CATSDATGGGNQPQHF.